This T cell receptor (beta chain) was captured by sequencing in a study of CD8+ T cells in alopecia areata. Study context: Treated patients were dosed with oral tofacitinib, taking 5 to 10 mg twice daily.

The CDR3 covers 14 residues. CDR1 and CDR2 (germline): SGDLS, YYNGEE. V was shortened by 6 bases and J by 5 bases, with 16 bases between the two germline ends. Study-level findings and limits: Scalp clonality decreased significantly with tofacitinib, and so did expanded CD8+ clones among the top 100.

Only one count was recorded for this clone. Its antigen is unknown. This sample's treatment: oral pan-JAK inhibitor, 5-10 mg twice daily. RNA extraction was followed by reverse transcription into cDNA, which acted as the sequencing template. Assay: immunoSEQ multiplex PCR; the TCRdb copy retains only in-frame clones and omits some. This table has about 99,000 clones, 65% to 90% appearing once. This TCR derives from a human donor with alopecia areata. The chain combines TRBV9 with TRBJ2-3, with D possibly TRBD2 on 5 matching bases. The sample in question was CD8+ T cells sorted from blood, obtained at roughly week 30, from a patient treated with tofacitinib. CDR3 sequence (DNA): TGTGCCAGCACCCCGGGTGGGAGAATAGATACGCAGTATTTT. This gives the protein CASTPGGRIDTQYF.